In this sample, the clone carrying this T cell receptor (beta chain) turned up a few times. Its antigen is unknown. The data were obtained in a study of T cell repertoires in cytomegalovirus infection. For the study at large: Public TCR beta signatures provided an indication of both CMV infection and a matching HLA type.

Germline V gene lookup returns CDR1 DFQATT and CDR2 SNEGSKA (reference sequence). This CDR3 is 13 amino acids long. Trimming at V came to 5 bases and at J to 0 bases, leaving 4 bases not matched to a gene. TCRdb called the reads again in MiXCR, with one record for every CDR3 protein. The sample shows 150,000 to 200,000 distinct CDR3 sequences, approximately 9.6% of them seen only once. Overall study results and limits: Predominance within the ex vivo response was attributable to HLA-C-restricted CMV-specific TCR beta clonotypes. Identification of carriers of CMV plus the relevant HLA was performed using cumulative public TCR beta family frequency.

The origin of this receptor is a human donor in good health (CMV status not recorded). Some clones in this sample may be carry-over from other donors' samples. The V gene is TRBV20-1, the J gene TRBJ2-7; 7 nucleotides agree with TRBD1. Sequenced material: PBMCs. For the CDR3, the DNA is TGCAGTGCTTCGGACAGGAGCTCCTACGAGCAGTACTTC. Translating it yields CSASDRSSYEQYF.